The clone carrying this TCR beta chain was detected a few times. Antigen: not known. This entry comes from a study of cytomegalovirus exposure and HLA in healthy donors. Looking at the study overall: There were about 85 million unique TCRs (from HLA-typed donors) in an early data release. Genetic ancestry analysis placed approximately 80% of the roughly 400 donors that were genotyped in the Caucasian-associated cluster.

V dropped 0 bases and J dropped 2 bases, with 14 bases sitting between them. The CDR3 covers 17 residues. Germline V gene data show CDR1 as MGHDK and CDR2 as SYGVNS. This PCR relied on a set of 60 Vbeta primers and 13 Jbeta primers. Only in-frame clones appear in the TCRdb table, and some are missing; sequencing was by immunoSEQ multiplex PCR. Counted here are 50,000 to 75,000 clones, about 80% occurring once; the ten biggest clones make up about 4%. Regarding the study as a whole: The study had only CMV serostatus as immune exposure information.

Sequencing used PBMCs. The sequence derives from a middle-aged woman in good health and CMV-seronegative. The V gene is TRBV25-1, the J gene TRBJ1-3; D perhaps matches TRBD1 (5 bases). CDR3 region: CASSEYSETAAGNTIYF. Here the CDR3 DNA reads TGTGCCAGCAGTGAATATTCGGAGACAGCAGCTGGAAACACCATATATTTT.